This entry describes one TCR beta chain. Antigen specificity is unknown. PCR involved 60 Vbeta and 13 Jbeta primers. Measured with immunoSEQ multiplex PCR; TCRdb has only the in-frame clones, and not every one. The table includes fewer than 200,000 clones, about 12% detected once. The germline gives CDR1 LGHNA, CDR2 YNFKEQ. This CDR3 is built from 19 residues. Trimming removed 0 bases from V and 0 bases from J, with 20 bases in between. The data belong to a study of cytomegalovirus exposure and HLA in healthy donors. Study conclusions and caveats: It has been reported that TCR beta sequences accurately predicted the HLA-A and HLA-B alleles of most subjects.

This chain uses TRBV4-2 with TRBJ1-1, with D tentatively TRBD1 (5 bases). The sequencing sample was made of PBMCs. The source of this sequence is a man in his forties or fifties in good health and CMV-seropositive. The CDR3 sequence is CASSQEGQGGRLMNTEAFF. Written as DNA, the CDR3 is TGTGCCAGCAGCCAAGAAGGTCAGGGTGGCAGACTTATGAACACTGAAGCTTTCTTT.